This TCR beta chain was captured in a study of OX40 agonist ivuxolimab in advanced cancers. Background on the study: Ivuxolimab, an agonist antibody against OX40 (CD134), was given to patients. It was permissible to have had prior anti-PD-1, anti-PD-L1 or anti-CTLA-4 therapy, and around 40% had some.

Germline assignment: CDR1 MNHEY and CDR2 SVGAGI. The V and J ends lost 0 bases and 4 bases respectively, with 10 bases between them. CDR3 size: 15 residues. Assay: immunoSEQ multiplex PCR; the TCRdb copy retains only in-frame clones and omits some. This table holds tens of thousands of clones, approximately 88% found once. Sequenced here: CD4+ or CD8+ T cells sorted from blood, sampled in a trial of the OX40 agonist ivuxolimab. This TCR was recovered from an adult with an advanced solid tumor such as melanoma, head and neck, liver or kidney cancer. This chain connects TRBV6-5 to TRBJ2-1; D is tentatively TRBD1 or TRBD2 (6 bases each). The CDR3 DNA follows: TGTGCCAGCAGTTACTCGGGGGGCCCTTACAATGAGCAGTTCTTC. It specifies CASSYSGGPYNEQFF.